Following are 17 T cell receptor beta chains from one sample sequenced in a study of CD8 T cells in ankylosing spondylitis. TCRdb redid the calling of the 5' RACE reads with MiXCR, one entry per CDR3 protein. The sample comprises about 140,000 distinct CDR3 sequences, roughly 7.7% of which are singletons, and under 7.5% rests with the top ten. Material for sequencing was synovial fluid, either unsorted or a sorted T cell fraction (not recorded which). The receptor source for this set is a male donor with ankylosing spondylitis.

This chain joins TRBV4-3 and TRBJ1-1; D unclear. The germline V and J ends were trimmed by 1 base and 0 bases, with 6 bases remaining between them. Germline CDR1 is LGHNA and CDR2 is YSLEER. This CDR3 has 14 amino acids. CDR3 sequence: CASSQVRMNTEAFF. CDR3 sequence (DNA): TGCGCCAGCAGCCAAGTCAGAATGAACACTGAAGCTTTCTTT.

This clonotype was counted only a few times. V gene TRBV24-1 combines with J gene TRBJ2-3; D is perhaps TRBD2 (5 bases). CDR3 size: 16 residues. Trimming took 0 bases from V and 0 from J, leaving 9 bases between them. Germline loops: CDR1 KGHDR, CDR2 SFDVKD. CDR3 region: CATSDLSGTSTDTQYF. In DNA form, the CDR3 reads TGTGCCACCAGTGATTTGTCGGGAACTAGCACAGATACGCAGTATTTT.

The rearrangement links TRBV7-2 to TRBJ1-1, with D tentatively TRBD1 (6 bases). The germline V and J ends were trimmed by 5 bases and 8 bases, with 15 bases remaining between them. The CDR3 runs to 13 residues. Germline-derived CDR1 and CDR2 are SGHTA and FQGNSA. In DNA form, the CDR3 reads TGTGCCAGCAGCCCCGGGGGGCCACGGGAAGCTTTCTTT. It specifies CASSPGGPREAFF.

The chain carries TRBV3-1 and TRBJ1-1, with 7 bases matching TRBD1. This CDR3 has 14 residues. Germline trimming cut 3 bases from V and 5 bases from J; bases unmatched to any gene: 6. Germline values: CDR1 LGHDT, CDR2 YNNKEL (reference sequence). In DNA form, the CDR3 reads TGTGCCAGCAGCCATGTAAACAGGGGAACTGAAGCTTTCTTT. Amino acids: CASSHVNRGTEAFF.

This clonotype was seen only a few times. The J gene is TRBJ2-7, the V gene TRBV10-1; 7 bases align to TRBD2. V shed 2 bases, J shed 3 bases, and the junction held 7 bases outside the gene matches. Germline lookup yields CDR1 WNHNN and CDR2 SYGVQD (reference sequence). This CDR3 has 15 amino acids. CDR3 nucleotides: TGCGCCAGCAGTGAGGATCTGGTAGCGGGCTACGAGCAGTACTTC. This translates into CASSEDLVAGYEQYF.

This clonotype was seen only a few times. J is TRBJ2-3 and V is TRBV20-1; D is unclear. The CDR3 totals 12 residues. Deletions cut 5 bases from V and 1 base from J, with 7 bases between. CDR1 and CDR2 from the germline V gene are DFQATT and SNEGSKA (reference sequence). CDR3 in DNA: TGCAGTGCTGAGCCCCGCACAGATACGCAGTATTTT. It specifies CSAEPRTDTQYF.

This clonotype was recorded at least ten times. The chain uses TRBV5-6 and TRBJ2-3; no definite D call. This CDR3 is 13 amino acids long. Looked up from germline, CDR1 is SGHDT and CDR2 is YYEEEE. Trimming took off 4 bases at V and 3 bases at J, with 9 bases between the two ends. The CDR3 DNA sequence: TGTGCCAGCAGCCCCGTTGAGACAGATACGCAGTATTTT. It codes for CASSPVETDTQYF.

This clonotype was picked up many times. This sequence joins TRBV27 and TRBJ1-2, with 7 positions matching TRBD1. The CDR3 consists of 16 residues. J gave up 1 base and V 4 bases, and 9 bases lay outside the gene matches. Germline CDR1 and CDR2: MNHEY and SMNVEV (reference sequence). Here the CDR3 reads CASSSHDRAFNYGYTF. CDR3 coding DNA: TGTGCCAGCAGTTCACACGACAGGGCTTTTAACTATGGCTACACCTTC.

This clonotype has at least ten counts. The rearrangement joins TRBV7-9 to TRBJ2-1, with 11 bases lining up with TRBD2. Germline lookup yields CDR1 SEHNR and CDR2 FQNEAQ (reference sequence). V dropped 5 bases and J dropped 9; count of bases not matched to a gene: 9. The CDR3 is made up of 15 amino acids. The CDR3 DNA reads as TGTGCCAGCAGCACCTTCGGACTAGCGGGCGTTGAGCAGTTCTTC. Amino acid sequence: CASSTFGLAGVEQFF.

There are many counts of this clonotype. The rearrangement uses TRBV4-3 and TRBJ2-1, with 9 nucleotides matching TRBD2. V shed 2 bases, J shed 3 bases, and the junction held 8 bases outside the gene matches. CDR1 is LGHNA, CDR2 YSLEER, per germline. This CDR3 region has 17 residues. CDR3 coding DNA: TGCGCCAGCAGCCAACTATTAATACTAGCGGGCTACAATGAGCAGTTCTTC. Protein sequence: CASSQLLILAGYNEQFF.

This clonotype was counted only a few times. The chain couples TRBV5-5 to TRBJ1-1; 8 bases fit TRBD1. Germline CDR1 reads SGHKS; CDR2 reads YYEKEE (reference sequence). The CDR3 has 12 amino acids. The ends lost 5 bases at V and 11 bases at J; junction bases unmatched: 8. CDR3 nucleotides: TGTGCCAGCAGTTTAAGGACAGGGAAGGCTTTCTTT. Residues: CASSLRTGKAFF.

This clonotype was counted at least ten times. V and J are TRBV12-3 or TRBV12-4 and TRBJ1-5; perhaps TRBD1 as D (5 bases). V lost 3 bases to trimming and J lost 2 bases, with 11 bases between them. The CDR3 length is 15 residues. CDR3 sequence (DNA): TGTGCCAGCAGTTTTTCAGGGTACGGCAATCAGCCCCAGCATTTT. This gives the protein CASSFSGYGNQPQHF.

The CDR3 DNA follows: TGTGCCAGCAGTTTAGCGCGGGGGGGAGGGCGCACAGATACGCAGTATTTT. The encoded protein is CASSLARGGGRTDTQYF. The chain carries TRBV12-3 or TRBV12-4 and TRBJ2-3; 9 nucleotides line up with TRBD2. After removal of 0 bases from V and 1 base from J, the junction contained 5 bases not matched to a gene. The length of the CDR3 is 17 residues.

This clonotype came up a few times. This rearrangement joins TRBV7-9 to TRBJ1-6; 7 bases match TRBD1. Germline values: CDR1 SEHNR, CDR2 FQNEAQ (reference sequence). Unmatched junction bases numbered 4, after V lost 5 bases and J lost 0 bases. CDR3 size: 16 residues. CDR3 residues: CASSQRQGSYNSPLHF. The CDR3, as DNA: TGTGCCAGCAGCCAAAGACAGGGCTCCTATAATTCACCCCTCCACTTT.

This clonotype was seen at least ten times. This chain connects TRBV18 to TRBJ2-2; TRBD1 aligns across 9 bases. V gave up 2 bases and J gave up 4 bases; unmatched junction bases: 8. The germline gives CDR1 KGHSH, CDR2 LQKENI. The CDR3 is made up of 17 amino acids. The CDR3, as DNA: TGTGCCAGCTCACCAGATACCGGGACAGGGCGCACCGGGGAGCTGTTTTTT. Protein product: CASSPDTGTGRTGELFF.

The chain is built from TRBV2 and TRBJ1-4, with D possibly being TRBD1 (6 bases). Deletions cut 6 bases from V and 3 bases from J, with 11 bases between. The CDR3 is 14 amino acids. Germline assignment: CDR1 SNHLY and CDR2 FYNNEI. Here the CDR3 DNA reads TGTGCCAGCAGCCAGGGGAGGGCTAATGAAAAACTGTTTTTT. It translates to CASSQGRANEKLFF.

This clonotype was seen only a few times. The rearrangement uses TRBV15 and TRBJ1-2; tentatively, D is TRBD1 (5 bases). The germline CDR1 and CDR2 sequences are LNHNV and YYDKDF (reference sequence). V lost 5 bases and J lost 8, with 18 bases in between. The CDR3 consists of 14 residues. The CDR3: CATSALQGEGGYTF. The CDR3 DNA sequence: TGTGCCACCAGCGCGCTCCAGGGAGAAGGAGGCTACACCTTC.